This passage covers 22 T cell receptor beta chains from one sample sequenced in a study of blood T cell repertoires in COVID-19. Data came from immunoSEQ multiplex PCR; TCRdb stores just in-frame clones and leaves some out. Seen here are over 90,000 clones, 75% to 90% observed once, and the top ten hold 3% to 4%. Sequences were obtained from peripheral blood. These receptors came from a woman between 65 and 79 years old with acute or convalescent COVID-19.

The V call is TRBV18, the J call TRBJ2-3, with a tentative D call TRBD1 (5 bases). Trimming left V 0 bases short and J 2 bases short, with 12 bases between. CDR1 KGHSH and CDR2 LQKENI come from the germline V gene. The CDR3 length is 16 residues. DNA for the CDR3: TGTGCCAGCTCACCACCGGGCCAGGGAATCACAGATACGCAGTATTTT. This gives the protein CASSPPGQGITDTQYF.

V usage is TRBV6-5 and J usage is TRBJ1-2; D remains ambiguous. V shed 2 bases and J shed 8 bases, with 6 bases lying between them. The CDR3 is 11 residues long. CDR1 is MNHEY, CDR2 SVGAGI, per germline. This CDR3 reads CASSYGLGYTF. The DNA for the CDR3 is TGTGCCAGCAGTTACGGACTCGGCTACACCTTC.

The chain recombines TRBV28 with TRBJ1-2; 7 bases line up with TRBD1. CDR1 and CDR2 from the germline V gene are MDHEN and SYDVKM. The CDR3 length is 12 residues. The V segment lost 8 bases and the J segment 8 bases; nucleotides outside the gene matches: 8. The CDR3 DNA reads TGTGCCAGCGGTGACAGGGCGGGCGGCTACACCTTC. This gives the protein CASGDRAGGYTF.

The CDR3 is CASSLRGGVDEAFF. The CDR3 DNA reads TGTGCCAGCAGCCTGCGCGGGGGGGTTGATGAAGCTTTCTTT. V usage is TRBV3-1 (or the pseudogene TRBV3-2) and J usage is TRBJ1-1; the D gene is possibly TRBD1 (5 bases). CDR3 length: 14 amino acids. Germline CDR1 is LGHDT and CDR2 is YNNKEL (reference sequence). Between the trimmed V and J ends, which lost 4 bases and 7 bases, there was a span of 16 bases.

The chain is built from TRBV3-1 (or the pseudogene TRBV3-2) and TRBJ1-1, with 8 bases that match TRBD1. The CDR3 loop spans 14 amino acids. Germline assignment: CDR1 LGHDT and CDR2 YNNKEL (reference sequence). The V gene end was trimmed by 4 bases and the J gene end by 5 bases; junction bases not matched to a gene: 6. The CDR3 DNA follows: TGTGCCAGCAGCCCGGGACAGGTTAGGACTGAAGCTTTCTTT. This codes for CASSPGQVRTEAFF.

This chain links TRBV7-8 with TRBJ1-2; 9 nucleotides agree with TRBD1. The CDR3 contains 15 residues. Germline V gives CDR1 SGHVS, CDR2 FQNEAQ. J was trimmed by 7 bases and V by 4 bases; bases with no gene match: 10. The CDR3, as DNA: TGTGCCAGCAGCTCAAGGACAGGGGAGGAGGGTGGCTACACCTTC. Translating gives CASSSRTGEEGGYTF. Full variable domain (rest looked up from reference TRBV7-8 and TRBJ1-2): GAGVSQSPRYKVAKRGQDVALRCDPISGHVSLFWYQQALGQGPEFLTYFQNEAQLDKSGLPSDRFFAERPEGSVSTLKIQRTQQEDSAVYLCASSSRTGEEGGYTFGSGTRLTVV.

The chain recombines TRBV4-1 with TRBJ2-2; 7 bases match TRBD1. Losses at the gene ends were 1 base for V and 5 bases for J; bases not matched to a gene: 4. Looked up from germline, CDR1 is MGHRA and CDR2 is YSYEKL. The CDR3 totals 15 residues. The CDR3 nucleotides are TGCGCCAGCAGCCAAGGACAGGGATTTACCGGGGAGCTGTTTTTT. It translates to CASSQGQGFTGELFF.

The rearrangement links TRBV28 to TRBJ2-3, with D uncertain. The germline V and J ends were trimmed by 4 bases and 2 bases, with 4 bases remaining between them. Germline CDR1 and CDR2: MDHEN and SYDVKM. CDR3 length: 12 residues. Here the CDR3 reads CASSSLTDTQYF. CDR3 nucleotides: TGTGCCAGCAGTTCCCTCACAGATACGCAGTATTTT.

This chain links TRBV6-6 with TRBJ2-1; 15 positions agree with TRBD2. V gave up 5 bases and J gave up 5 bases; unmatched junction bases: 10. The CDR3 has 18 residues. Per germline, CDR1 MNHNY and CDR2 SVGAGI (reference sequence). DNA of the CDR3: TGTGCCAGCAGTCGAACCGGGACTAGCGGGGGGAAGAACAATGAGCAGTTCTTC. Its protein is CASSRTGTSGGKNNEQFF.

CDR3 coding DNA: TGTGCCAGTAGTGCGACAGCCTCAAATGGCTACACCTTC. It encodes CASSATASNGYTF. This chain connects TRBV19 to TRBJ1-2; D might be TRBD1 (5 bases). CDR1 is LNHDA, CDR2 SQIVND, per germline (reference sequence). The CDR3 is 13 residues long. Deletions cut 5 bases from V and 6 bases from J, with 13 bases between.

The rearrangement links TRBV10-3 to TRBJ1-1, with no clear D. Trimming cost V 1 base and J 1 base, with 7 bases left between them. This CDR3 comprises 14 residues. The germline V gene encodes CDR1 ENHRY and CDR2 SYGVKD. CDR3 coding DNA: TGTGCCATCAGTGAGTACGGAGGGAACACTGAAGCTTTCTTT. Translation: CAISEYGGNTEAFF.

The chain links TRBV6-5 to TRBJ1-6; 8 nucleotides match TRBD1. The CDR3 is 14 residues long. Germline V lookup: CDR1 MNHEY, CDR2 SVGAGI. The ends lost 6 bases at V and 6 bases at J; junction bases unmatched: 4. The CDR3 region is CASSPDRANSPLHF. The DNA of the CDR3 is TGTGCCAGCAGCCCGGACAGGGCTAATTCACCCCTCCACTTT.

The chain employs TRBV7-9 and TRBJ2-7, with D perhaps TRBD1 (5 bases). The CDR3 spans 14 residues. Trimming took off 6 bases at V and 1 base at J, with 13 bases between the two ends. Germline CDR1 is SEHNR and CDR2 is FQNEAQ (reference sequence). The CDR3 protein is CASSFGQPSYEQYV. The CDR3 nucleotides read TGTGCCAGCAGTTTCGGACAACCATCCTACGAGCAGTACGTC.

The chain carries TRBV10-2 and TRBJ2-1; 8 bases are a match to TRBD1. Germline CDR1 is WSHSY and CDR2 is SAAADI. J lost 1 base, V lost 4 bases, and 12 bases had no gene match. The CDR3 spans 18 residues. The CDR3 DNA follows: TGCGCCAGCAGTGGCGGACAGGGCCCAAGGAAATCCTACAATGAGCAGTTCTTC. Protein sequence: CASSGGQGPRKSYNEQFF.

In DNA, the CDR3 is TGTGCCAGCAGGCGGGGGGGCATCTATGGCTACACCTTC. This gives the protein CASRRGGIYGYTF. J is TRBJ1-2 and V is TRBV28; the D gene is possibly TRBD1 (6 bases). The CDR3 is 13 amino acids. Germline V gene sequence: CDR1 MDHEN, CDR2 SYDVKM. Trimming pared 6 bases from V and 4 bases from J, leaving 12 bases between.

The rearrangement links TRBV28 to TRBJ1-5; D unclear. This CDR3 is built from 16 residues. The ends were cut back, 7 bases at V and 2 bases at J, with 18 bases in the middle. Per germline, CDR1 MDHEN and CDR2 SYDVKM. CDR3 DNA: TGTGCCAGCAAAACTACTAGGTCTAGGGGCAATCAGCCCCAGCATTTT. It codes for CASKTTRSRGNQPQHF.

The V call is TRBV10-1, the J call TRBJ2-7; possible D gene TRBD2, 6 bases. This CDR3 has 14 residues. Trimming stripped 3 bases from V and 5 bases from J, with 14 bases between. Germline V gene sequence: CDR1 WNHNN, CDR2 SYGVQD (reference sequence). CDR3: CASSEGSGGDEQYF. The CDR3 DNA sequence: TGCGCCAGCAGTGAAGGGTCAGGAGGGGACGAGCAGTACTTC.

V usage is TRBV10-2 and J usage is TRBJ1-1; 8 bases are shared with TRBD1. Germline V CDR1 and CDR2: WSHSY, SAAADI. The CDR3 spans 14 residues. With 7 bases clipped from V and 4 bases from J, the junction kept 8 bases outside the gene matches. The CDR3 DNA sequence: TGCGCCAGCACCCTACGCGGACAGGGCACTGAAGCTTTCTTT. It specifies CASTLRGQGTEAFF.

This chain links TRBV29-1 with TRBJ1-2; D gene ambiguous. The V gene lost 5 bases and the J gene lost 4 bases, with 8 bases spanning the gap. The CDR3 loop spans 11 amino acids. Germline V lookup: CDR1 SQVTM, CDR2 ANQGSEA. The CDR3 sequence is CSVQGPYGYTF. CDR3 DNA sequence: TGCAGCGTTCAAGGGCCCTATGGCTACACCTTC.

The V gene is TRBV5-1, the J gene TRBJ1-4; 9 nucleotides match TRBD1. V shed 4 bases and J 5 bases; nucleotides not matched to a gene: 9. The CDR3 runs 16 residues. The germline V gene has CDR1 SGHRS and CDR2 YFSETQ. DNA of the CDR3: TGCGCCAGCAGCACTACCGGGACAGGGCCCAATGAAAAACTGTTTTTT. It specifies CASSTTGTGPNEKLFF.

The chain has TRBV5-4 and TRBJ2-2; 14 bases agree with TRBD2. The germline V gene has CDR1 SGHNT and CDR2 YYREEE (reference sequence). The CDR3 contains 17 residues. Unmatched junction bases numbered 7, after V lost 3 bases and J lost 6 bases. The chain's CDR3 is CASSWGLAGEGAGELFF. CDR3 coding DNA: TGTGCCAGCAGCTGGGGACTAGCGGGAGAAGGGGCCGGGGAGCTGTTTTTT.

The CDR3 protein is CASSLRTDTQETQYF. The DNA for the CDR3 is TGCGCCAGCAGCTTACGAACAGATACGCAAGAGACCCAGTACTTC. This sequence joins TRBV5-1 and TRBJ2-5; D remains ambiguous. Germline V gene sequence: CDR1 SGHRS, CDR2 YFSETQ. Trimming shortened V by 2 bases and J by 2 bases, and 13 bases separated the two germline ends. CDR3 length: 15 amino acids.